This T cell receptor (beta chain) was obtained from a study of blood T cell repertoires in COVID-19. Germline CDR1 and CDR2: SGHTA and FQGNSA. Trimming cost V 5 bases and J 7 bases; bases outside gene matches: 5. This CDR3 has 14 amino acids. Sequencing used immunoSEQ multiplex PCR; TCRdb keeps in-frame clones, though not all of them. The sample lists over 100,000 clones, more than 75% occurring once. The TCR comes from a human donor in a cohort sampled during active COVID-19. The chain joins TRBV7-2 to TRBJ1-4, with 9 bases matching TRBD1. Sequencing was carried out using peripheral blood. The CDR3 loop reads CASSLDRGGEKLFF. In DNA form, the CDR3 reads TGTGCCAGCAGCCTGGACAGGGGAGGTGAAAAACTGTTTTTT.